The 27 T cell receptor beta chains listed next were all sequenced from one sample in a study of shared clonotypes between healthy human individuals. Assay used: immunoSEQ multiplex PCR; TCRdb lists only in-frame clones, some missing. The profile shows hundreds of thousands of clones, 55% to 75% of them singletons. Sequencing used memory CD4+ T cells sorted from blood. Described subset: CD45RA-negative fraction. The receptors were sampled from a woman in her thirties in good health.

The chain combines TRBV7-9 with TRBJ2-3, with no clear D. The V end was cut by 1 base, the J end by 6 bases, with 8 bases between. The CDR3 has 13 residues. Per germline, CDR1 SEHNR and CDR2 FQNEAQ (reference sequence). The CDR3 loop reads CASSLGSPDTQYF. The CDR3 bases are TGTGCCAGCAGCTTAGGTTCCCCCGATACGCAGTATTTT.

The J gene is TRBJ2-1, the V gene TRBV6-5; TRBD1 matches 7 bases. The CDR3 consists of 15 residues. Germline trimming cut 2 bases from V and 6 bases from J; bases unmatched to any gene: 7. In germline, CDR1 is MNHEY, CDR2 SVGAGI. The CDR3 spells CASSYDRVPLNEQFF. CDR3 DNA: TGTGCCAGCAGTTACGACAGGGTCCCTCTCAATGAGCAGTTCTTC.

The chain recombines TRBV5-4 with TRBJ2-7; D call uncertain. V dropped 4 bases and J dropped 13 bases, with 18 bases sitting between them. The CDR3 length is 12 residues. Germline CDR1 and CDR2: SGHNT and YYREEE (reference sequence). CDR3 DNA sequence: TGTGCCAGCAGCGCGGACCCGACGCGTGAATACTTC. It codes for CASSADPTREYF.

This clone appeared a few times. This chain uses TRBV5-1 with TRBJ2-6; D not certain. V gave up 5 bases and J gave up 4 bases, with 13 bases separating them. The CDR3 loop spans 15 amino acids. Germline V gene data show CDR1 as SGHRS and CDR2 as YFSETQ. CDR3 loop: CASSPQGSGANVLTF. The CDR3 region has the DNA TGCGCCAGCAGTCCCCAAGGCTCGGGGGCCAACGTCCTGACTTTC.

Note on this clone: The same CDR3 arises from other DNA sequences in this sample as well. DNA of the CDR3: TGCGCCAGCAGCTTGTTTGGTGAAGCTTTCTTT. It is translated as CASSLFGEAFF. The V call is TRBV5-1, the J call TRBJ1-1; no reliable D call. This CDR3 is built from 11 residues. Trimming left V 1 base short and J 7 bases short, with 5 bases between. Germline V gene data show CDR1 as SGHRS and CDR2 as YFSETQ.

The CDR3 loop is CASSVGGPLATNEKLFF. The CDR3 nucleotides read TGTGCCAGCAGTGTAGGGGGACCCCTCGCAACTAATGAAAAACTGTTTTTT. This sequence joins TRBV2 and TRBJ1-4; D is perhaps TRBD1 (6 bases). Germline V gives CDR1 SNHLY, CDR2 FYNNEI. Trimming left V 4 bases short and J 0 bases short, with 15 bases between. CDR3 length equals 17 residues. Full variable domain (outside the CDR3, taken from reference TRBV2 and TRBJ1-4): EPEVTQTPSHQVTQMGQEVILRCVPISNHLYFYWYRQILGQKVEFLVSFYNNEISEKSEIFDDQFSVERPDGSNFTLKIRSTKLEDSAMYFCASSVGGPLATNEKLFFGSGTQLSVL.

This sequence joins TRBV12-2 and TRBJ1-5. TRBV12-2 is a pseudogene segment. This CDR3 has 14 residues. CDR3 region: CASRPDALFQPQHF. CDR3 DNA sequence: TGTGCAAGTCGCCCCGATGCTTTATTCCAGCCCCAGCATTTT.

The genes are TRBV7-9 and TRBJ2-1, with 12 bases identical to TRBD2. The CDR3 consists of 18 residues. Germline V gives CDR1 SEHNR, CDR2 FQNEAQ (reference sequence). V shed 3 bases and J 7 bases; nucleotides not matched to a gene: 13. CDR3 sequence reads: CASSFLAGGPRVGNEQFF. The CDR3 DNA sequence: TGTGCCAGCAGCTTTCTAGCGGGAGGGCCCAGGGTGGGTAATGAGCAGTTCTTC.

The rearrangement links TRBV6-1 to TRBJ1-5; D remains unclear. The germline CDR1 and CDR2 sequences are MNHNS and SASEGT. The CDR3 runs 12 residues. Trimming shortened V by 6 bases and J by 3 bases, and 6 bases separated the two germline ends. The CDR3 here is CASRANNQPQHF. DNA for the CDR3: TGTGCCAGCAGGGCTAACAATCAGCCCCAGCATTTT.

The chain links TRBV5-1 to TRBJ2-7; D call uncertain. CDR1 is SGHRS and CDR2 is YFSETQ in the germline V gene. The CDR3 runs to 13 residues. Trimming cost V 0 bases and J 3 bases, with 7 bases left between them. CDR3 DNA: TGCGCCAGCAGCTTGGAGGGCAACTACGAGCAGTACTTC. Translating it yields CASSLEGNYEQYF.

This clone occurred many times. The rearrangement joins TRBV4-2 to TRBJ2-5, with unresolved D. The germline gives CDR1 LGHNA, CDR2 YNFKEQ. The CDR3 is 14 residues long. V was shortened by 0 bases and J by 7 bases, with 12 bases between the two germline ends. The chain's CDR3 is CASSQESDLGTQYF. The CDR3 bases are TGTGCCAGCAGCCAAGAGAGTGACTTAGGGACCCAGTACTTC.

Note on this clone: The same CDR3 also results from other DNA sequences found in this sample. The chain carries TRBV28 and TRBJ1-2, with D uncertain. Trimming stripped 6 bases from V and 2 bases from J, with 7 bases between. Germline CDR1 and CDR2: MDHEN and SYDVKM. CDR3 length: 12 residues. The chain's CDR3 is CASSSNNYGYTF. CDR3 bases: TGTGCCAGCAGCAGCAACAACTATGGCTACACCTTC.

In this sample, this clone turned up a few times. The chain has TRBV27 and TRBJ1-5; 7 nucleotides line up with TRBD1. The length of the CDR3 is 14 residues. J was trimmed by 5 bases and V by 3 bases; bases with no gene match: 4. CDR1 and CDR2 from the germline V gene are MNHEY and SMNVEV (reference sequence). The CDR3 region has the DNA TGTGCCAGCAGTTTTAGACAGGGCCATCAGCCCCAGCATTTT. This sequence encodes CASSFRQGHQPQHF.

This clone occurred many times. The chain is built from TRBV5-6 and TRBJ2-7, with TRBD2 matching over 10 bases. Germline V gene data show CDR1 as SGHDT and CDR2 as YYEEEE. The CDR3 spans 16 residues. The V and J ends lost 3 bases and 0 bases, in that order; junction bases with no gene match: 6. The DNA of the CDR3 is TGTGCCAGCAGCTACGGACTAGCGGATAACTCCTACGAGCAGTACTTC. As protein: CASSYGLADNSYEQYF.

The CDR3 here is CASSFIPDSNQPQHF. In DNA, the CDR3 is TGCGCCAGCAGCTTTATACCCGATAGCAATCAGCCCCAGCATTTT. The chain couples TRBV5-1 to TRBJ1-5; D call uncertain. This CDR3 has 15 amino acids. CDR1 and CDR2 from the germline V gene are SGHRS and YFSETQ. The V end was cut by 2 bases, the J end by 0 bases, with 9 bases between.

The sample holds a few counts of this clone. The J gene is TRBJ2-5, the V gene TRBV6-1; no reliable D call. Germline V CDR1 and CDR2: MNHNS, SASEGT. Trimming pared 5 bases from V and 5 bases from J, leaving 12 bases between. The CDR3 consists of 13 residues. The DNA for the CDR3 is TGTGCCAGCAGTTCCGGACCGAAGGAGACCCAGTACTTC. Protein product: CASSSGPKETQYF.

This rearrangement joins TRBV29-1 to TRBJ2-2, with D unresolved. The germline gives CDR1 SQVTM, CDR2 ANQGSEA. Trimming left V 1 base short and J 4 bases short, with 10 bases between. The CDR3 runs to 14 residues. This CDR3 reads CSVEGAGSTGELFF. The CDR3 bases are TGCAGCGTTGAAGGGGCAGGATCCACCGGGGAGCTGTTTTTT.

The chain couples TRBV7-9 to TRBJ1-2, with 9 nucleotides matching TRBD1. Germline trimming cut 3 bases from V and 8 bases from J; bases unmatched to any gene: 13. Germline CDR1 SEHNR, CDR2 FQNEAQ (reference sequence). The CDR3 covers 16 residues. This CDR3 reads CASSFNRDREDRGYTF. The CDR3 DNA sequence: TGTGCCAGCAGCTTCAACCGGGACAGGGAGGATCGAGGCTACACCTTC.

The chain is built from TRBV4-1 and TRBJ1-1; perhaps TRBD1 as D (6 bases). CDR3 length: 14 residues. V lost 0 bases and J lost 6, with 11 bases in between. Germline V gene data show CDR1 as MGHRA and CDR2 as YSYEKL. The chain's CDR3 is CASSQDKTGAEAFF. CDR3 sequence (DNA): TGCGCCAGCAGCCAAGATAAGACAGGCGCTGAAGCTTTCTTT.

The chain is built from TRBV19 and TRBJ1-1, with a possible D match to TRBD1 (6 bases). From germline, CDR1 is LNHDA and CDR2 SQIVND (reference sequence). Trimming stripped 3 bases from V and 1 base from J, with 12 bases between. CDR3 length: 15 residues. The CDR3 DNA reads as TGTGCCAGTAGTATCGCTCAGACAGGGAACACTGAAGCTTTCTTT. Translating it yields CASSIAQTGNTEAFF.

The gene calls are TRBV5-1 and TRBJ2-5; 10 bases are shared with TRBD2. Germline values: CDR1 SGHRS, CDR2 YFSETQ. The V gene end was trimmed by 5 bases and the J gene end by 5 bases; junction bases not matched to a gene: 21. The CDR3 consists of 19 residues. The CDR3 loop reads CASRPPIPLASGSRETQYF. In nucleotides, the CDR3 is TGCGCCAGCAGACCACCCATACCCCTAGCTAGCGGGAGTCGGGAGACCCAGTACTTC.

The J gene is TRBJ2-3, the V gene TRBV4-1, with a tentative D call TRBD2 (5 bases). CDR1 is MGHRA, CDR2 YSYEKL, per germline. With 1 base removed from V and 0 bases from J, the gap between germline ends came to 14 bases. The CDR3 is made up of 17 amino acids. The CDR3 spells CASSQGLARRSTDTQYF. As DNA, the CDR3 is TGCGCCAGCAGCCAAGGATTAGCGAGGCGTAGCACAGATACGCAGTATTTT.

This clone was seen only a few times. The V call is TRBV16, the J call TRBJ1-5; D call uncertain. The CDR3 runs to 15 residues. The germline V and J ends were trimmed by 2 bases and 6 bases, with 14 bases remaining between them. Per germline, CDR1 KGHSY and CDR2 FQNENV. Here the CDR3 reads CASSQDLRVGQPQHF. CDR3 DNA: TGTGCCAGCAGCCAAGATCTGAGGGTAGGTCAGCCCCAGCATTTT.

The chain recombines TRBV4-2 with TRBJ2-5; 16 bases line up with TRBD2. Unmatched junction bases numbered 12, after V lost 4 bases and J lost 4 bases. This CDR3 contains 19 residues. Germline loops: CDR1 LGHNA, CDR2 YNFKEQ. The CDR3 DNA sequence: TGTGCCAGCAGCCTAACCGGGACTAGCGGGAGGGCAGGAGGAGAGACCCAGTACTTC. This sequence encodes CASSLTGTSGRAGGETQYF.

The rearrangement joins TRBV2 to TRBJ2-3; TRBD2 is a possible D gene (6 bases). Germline assignment: CDR1 SNHLY and CDR2 FYNNEI. The length of the CDR3 is 12 residues. CDR3: CASGVSTDTQYF. The CDR3, as DNA: TGTGCGTCGGGGGTCAGCACAGATACGCAGTATTTT.

The chain recombines TRBV5-1 with TRBJ2-7; D gene uncertain. CDR1 and CDR2 from the germline V gene are SGHRS and YFSETQ. Trimming pared 0 bases from V and 4 bases from J, leaving 8 bases between. The length of the CDR3 is 13 residues. CDR3 amino acids: CASSLDHSYEQYF. CDR3 DNA: TGCGCCAGCAGCTTGGATCACAGTTACGAGCAGTACTTC.

The gene calls are TRBV19 and TRBJ1-2; 9 bases fit TRBD1. CDR1 is LNHDA and CDR2 is SQIVND in the germline V gene (reference sequence). This CDR3 comprises 16 residues. V lost 8 bases and J lost 3; bases outside the gene matches: 13. The CDR3 here is CASLPGQGRGDYGYTF. CDR3 nucleotides: TGTGCCAGTCTCCCGGGACAGGGAAGGGGGGACTATGGCTACACCTTC.